A single sample is the source of the 10 T cell receptor beta chains below, sequenced in a study of cytomegalovirus exposure and HLA in healthy donors. Both 60 Vbeta primers and 13 Jbeta primers went into the PCR. TCRdb's copy holds only in-frame clones and misses some; the assay was immunoSEQ multiplex PCR. Found here are about 170,000 clones, roughly 83% of them singletons; the top ten hold around 1.3%. The sequenced sample was PBMCs. Receptor source: a boy aged 2 to 9 in good health and CMV-seronegative.

The V call is TRBV30, the J call TRBJ2-1, with D tentatively TRBD1 (6 bases). Germline assignment: CDR1 GTSNPN and CDR2 SVGIG (reference sequence). The V and J ends lost 2 bases and 7 bases respectively, with 12 bases between them. This CDR3 is 13 amino acids long. The CDR3 region is CAWSRDILNEQFF. The DNA for the CDR3 is TGTGCCTGGAGTCGGGACATCTTGAATGAGCAGTTCTTC.

J is TRBJ2-5 and V is TRBV30, with 10 bases matching TRBD2. CDR1 is GTSNPN, CDR2 SVGIG, per germline (reference sequence). V lost 5 bases and J lost 3; bases outside the gene matches: 3. This CDR3 has 13 residues. CDR3 residues: CAWGLAGEETQYF. CDR3 sequence (DNA): TGTGCCTGGGGTCTAGCGGGAGAAGAGACCCAGTACTTC.

J is TRBJ1-1 and V is TRBV19; D remains ambiguous. Trimming took 2 bases from V and 1 from J, leaving 11 bases between them. CDR1 is LNHDA, CDR2 SQIVND, per germline (reference sequence). The CDR3 runs 15 residues. The CDR3 bases are TGTGCCAGTAGTATAACTGGGCAGGCGAACACTGAAGCTTTCTTT. Translated: CASSITGQANTEAFF. Together with reference TRBV19 and TRBJ1-1, the CDR3 gives the full variable domain: DGGITQSPKYLFRKEGQNVTLSCEQNLNHDAMYWYRQDPGQGLRLIYYSQIVNDFQKGDIAEGYSVSREKKESFPLTVTSAQKNPTAFYLCASSITGQANTEAFFGQGTRLTVV.

This chain connects TRBV7-9 to TRBJ1-4; D is ambiguous. This CDR3 is built from 13 residues. Trimming took 4 bases from V and 8 from J, leaving 11 bases between them. CDR1 and CDR2 (germline): SEHNR, FQNEAQ (reference sequence). The CDR3 nucleotides read TGTGCCAGCAGCTCATCCGGCGGGGAAAAACTGTTTTTT. It encodes CASSSSGGEKLFF.

The rearrangement uses TRBV10-2 and TRBJ2-1; 10 nucleotides line up with TRBD2. Germline lookup yields CDR1 WSHSY and CDR2 SAAADI. This CDR3 region has 18 residues. The V gene end was trimmed by 0 bases and the J gene end by 4 bases; junction bases not matched to a gene: 9. Here the CDR3 DNA reads TGCGCCAGCAGTGAGTCGAACAAGCGGGGGGGCCGGTACAATGAGCAGTTCTTC. Amino acid sequence: CASSESNKRGGRYNEQFF.

This clone has a handful of counts. The rearrangement joins TRBV7-9 to TRBJ2-3; 8 positions agree with TRBD1. Unmatched junction bases numbered 11, after V lost 6 bases and J lost 6 bases. Germline values: CDR1 SEHNR, CDR2 FQNEAQ (reference sequence). The CDR3 runs to 15 residues. The CDR3 reads CASRPGQGARDTQYF. The CDR3 DNA follows: TGTGCCAGCAGGCCCGGGCAGGGGGCTCGGGATACGCAGTATTTT.

The chain is built from TRBV27 and TRBJ2-5, with 11 bases lining up with TRBD2. Germline trimming cut 6 bases from V and 6 bases from J; bases unmatched to any gene: 12. The length of the CDR3 is 16 residues. CDR1 is MNHEY, CDR2 SMNVEV, per germline (reference sequence). CDR3 sequence (DNA): TGTGCCAGCAGCCGGGACAGTAGCGGGGGGGCAAAGACCCAGTACTTC. It specifies CASSRDSSGGAKTQYF.

The chain has TRBV30 and TRBJ2-3; D is undetermined. Germline CDR1 is GTSNPN and CDR2 is SVGIG (reference sequence). V lost 5 bases, J lost 4 bases, and 13 bases lay in between. The CDR3 is 13 amino acids. CDR3 DNA sequence: TGTGCCTGGTCTGAAGACCTAGCAGATACGCAGTATTTT. As protein: CAWSEDLADTQYF. The variable domain in full, completed from reference TRBV30 and TRBJ2-3, reads SQTIHQWPATLVQPVGSPLSLECTVEGTSNPNLYWYRQAAGRGLQLLFYSVGIGQISSEVPQNLSASRPQDRQFILSSKKLLLSDSGFYLCAWSEDLADTQYFGPGTRLTVL.

A remark on this clone: The DNA is left out, because the CDR3 cannot be placed on it with certainty; the CDR3 is given as TCRdb lists it. This sequence joins TRBV21-1 and TRBJ1-1; the table names TRBD1, a call not compared with the DNA. TRBV21-1 is described as a pseudogene. The CDR3 length is 16 residues, termini included. CDR3 loop: CASSKVGQGAVAEAFF.

This sequence joins TRBV4-2 and TRBJ1-1; D unclear. V was shortened by 1 base and J by 4 bases, with 7 bases between the two germline ends. Per the germline V gene, CDR1 is LGHNA and CDR2 is YNFKEQ. The CDR3 sequence is 13 residues long. Here the CDR3 reads CASSQALATEAFF. The DNA for the CDR3 is TGTGCCAGCAGCCAAGCTTTGGCCACTGAAGCTTTCTTT.